Presented here are 29 T cell receptor beta chains from one specimen sequenced in a study of blood T cell repertoires in COVID-19. Assay used: immunoSEQ multiplex PCR; TCRdb lists only in-frame clones, some missing. Of 80,000 or so clones in the sample, 80% to 90% were seen once. Sequenced: peripheral blood. These receptors were taken from a woman older than 75 with acute or convalescent COVID-19.

The V gene is TRBV7-9, the J gene TRBJ1-4, with D hard to call. Trimming left V 3 bases short and J 0 bases short, with 11 bases between. In germline, CDR1 is SEHNR, CDR2 FQNEAQ (reference sequence). CDR3 length: 16 amino acids. The CDR3 region is CASSFFLRATNEKLFF. Written as DNA, the CDR3 is TGTGCCAGCAGCTTTTTCTTGCGTGCAACTAATGAAAAACTGTTTTTT.

The chain links TRBV7-3 to TRBJ1-1; TRBD1 agrees at 8 bases. Losses at the gene ends were 4 bases for V and 5 bases for J; bases not matched to a gene: 9. Germline assignment: CDR1 SGHTA and CDR2 FQGTGA. The CDR3 covers 15 residues. The CDR3 here is CASSSGQAKRTEAFF. CDR3 sequence (DNA): TGTGCCAGCAGCTCGGGACAGGCCAAGAGGACTGAAGCTTTCTTT.

The chain couples TRBV29-1 to TRBJ1-1, with D uncertain. Trimming removed 7 bases at V and 0 bases at J, with 12 bases between. The CDR3 consists of 13 residues. Germline V gives CDR1 SQVTM, CDR2 ANQGSEA. CDR3: CSASSSMNTEAFF. CDR3 bases: TGCAGCGCTTCTTCCTCTATGAACACTGAAGCTTTCTTT.

The V gene is TRBV7-9, the J gene TRBJ1-3; possible D gene TRBD1, 5 bases. The CDR3 is made up of 16 amino acids. Between the trimmed V and J ends, which lost 3 bases and 0 bases, there was a span of 12 bases. Germline loops: CDR1 SEHNR, CDR2 FQNEAQ (reference sequence). The CDR3 is CASSFKGQPSGNTIYF. Here the CDR3 DNA reads TGTGCCAGCAGCTTCAAGGGGCAGCCCTCTGGAAACACCATATATTTT.

This clone was recorded many times. CDR3 nucleotides: TGTGCCAGCAGCCCGCGGACTAGCGGACACTACTACACCGGGGAGCTGTTTTTT. Amino acids: CASSPRTSGHYYTGELFF. The chain joins TRBV14 to TRBJ2-2; 10 bases map to TRBD2. The CDR3 spans 18 residues. V was pared by 4 bases and J by 3 bases, with 11 bases of the junction left unmatched. Germline CDR1 SGHDN, CDR2 FVKESK.

At least ten counts were recorded for this clone. The rearrangement uses TRBV5-1 and TRBJ2-1; the D gene is possibly TRBD1 (7 bases). The germline V and J ends were trimmed by 3 bases and 8 bases, with 12 bases remaining between them. Germline V gene lookup returns CDR1 SGHRS and CDR2 YFSETQ. The CDR3 extends over 13 amino acids. CDR3 in DNA: TGCGCCAGCAGCTCAGGGGGACTTTATGAGCAGTTCTTC. Translated, it gives CASSSGGLYEQFF.

This clone has more than one count but fewer than ten. The gene calls are TRBV3-1 (or the pseudogene TRBV3-2) and TRBJ2-7; weak D call: TRBD2 (5 bases). The length of the CDR3 is 15 residues. V was cut by 1 base and J by 2 bases, with 12 bases left in between. Germline CDR1 and CDR2: LGHDT and YNNKEL (reference sequence). CDR3 region: CASSQGSGVAYEQYF. The CDR3 DNA reads as TGTGCCAGCAGCCAAGGATCCGGGGTCGCCTACGAGCAGTACTTC.

This clone has just a few counts. The chain joins TRBV19 to TRBJ1-5; D not certain. Trimming shortened V by 7 bases and J by 8 bases, and 15 bases separated the two germline ends. Germline V gene sequence: CDR1 LNHDA, CDR2 SQIVND (reference sequence). The CDR3 totals 13 residues. CDR3 amino acids: CASTGIGVKPQHF. The CDR3 DNA is TGTGCCAGTACGGGGATTGGGGTCAAGCCCCAGCATTTT.

The V and J genes are TRBV10-1 and TRBJ2-3; TRBD2 matches at 13 bases. The CDR3 spans 16 residues. Germline V gives CDR1 WNHNN, CDR2 SYGVQD (reference sequence). V dropped 5 bases and J dropped 5; count of bases not matched to a gene: 7. CDR3 nucleotides: TGCGCCAGCAGTCCTGGACTAGCGGGGGAAATAGATACGCAGTATTTT. Translated: CASSPGLAGEIDTQYF.

This clone was seen a single time. The CDR3 bases are TGCGCCAGCAGCCAATACTCACAGGGGAACGGGGCCAACGTCCTGACTTTC. It translates to CASSQYSQGNGANVLTF. This chain links TRBV4-1 with TRBJ2-6, with 7 bases matching TRBD1. J lost 4 bases, V lost 2 bases, and 8 bases had no gene match. The CDR3 contains 17 residues. CDR1 is MGHRA, CDR2 YSYEKL, per germline.

The gene calls are TRBV5-5 and TRBJ1-4, with TRBD1 matching 7 bases. Germline V lookup: CDR1 SGHKS, CDR2 YYEKEE (reference sequence). The CDR3 contains 18 residues. Unmatched junction bases numbered 20, after V lost 4 bases and J lost 8 bases. CDR3 protein: CASSQPGQCRRGEEKLFF. The CDR3 DNA reads TGTGCCAGCAGCCAGCCGGGACAGTGTAGAAGAGGAGAGGAAAAACTGTTTTTT.

The chain links TRBV7-2 to TRBJ2-7; no clear D gene. Between the trimmed V and J ends, which lost 4 bases and 1 base, there was a span of 11 bases. CDR1 and CDR2 (germline): SGHTA, FQGNSA. The CDR3 loop spans 14 amino acids. CDR3 in DNA: TGTGCCAGCAGCTCCTTAGCTGGATCCTACGAGCAGTACTTC. Translation: CASSSLAGSYEQYF.

The chain combines TRBV2 with TRBJ1-1; 9 nucleotides align to TRBD1. CDR1 and CDR2 (germline): SNHLY, FYNNEI. With 6 bases clipped from V and 1 base from J, the junction kept 6 bases outside the gene matches. The CDR3 extends over 15 amino acids. The CDR3 DNA reads as TGTGCCAGCAGGGAGGGGACAGGGAAGAACACTGAAGCTTTCTTT. Residues: CASREGTGKNTEAFF.

V gene TRBV28 combines with J gene TRBJ2-7, with a possible D match to TRBD1 (5 bases). Germline V gene data show CDR1 as MDHEN and CDR2 as SYDVKM. Trimming pared 3 bases from V and 0 bases from J, leaving 12 bases between. CDR3 length equals 15 residues. Written as DNA, the CDR3 is TGTGCCAGCAGTTTGACACAGGTCAGCTCCTACGAGCAGTACTTC. It encodes CASSLTQVSSYEQYF. The full variable domain, rest sourced from reference TRBV28 and TRBJ2-7, is DVKVTQSSRYLVKRTGEKVFLECVQDMDHENMFWYRQDPGLGLRLIYFSYDVKMKEKGDIPEGYSVSREKKERFSLILESASTNQTSMYLCASSLTQVSSYEQYFGPGTRLTVT.

The gene calls are TRBV6-1 and TRBJ2-5, with a weak D call TRBD1 (5 bases). The germline V and J ends were trimmed by 2 bases and 5 bases, with 15 bases remaining between them. CDR1 and CDR2 from the germline V gene are MNHNS and SASEGT. CDR3 length equals 15 residues. Here the CDR3 reads CASSENGRVEETQYF. The CDR3 DNA reads TGTGCCAGCAGTGAAAACGGCAGGGTGGAGGAGACCCAGTACTTC.

This clone was counted between two and nine times. The chain joins TRBV10-1 to TRBJ2-7; tentative D call: TRBD1 (5 bases). CDR1 is WNHNN, CDR2 SYGVQD, per germline (reference sequence). V shed 5 bases and J shed 2 bases, with 7 bases lying between them. CDR3 length: 12 amino acids. CDR3 nucleotides: TGCGCCAGCAGTAAGGGGCCCTACGAGCAGTACTTC. Protein: CASSKGPYEQYF.

The rearrangement links TRBV18 to TRBJ1-1, with TRBD1 as a possible D gene (5 bases). V was trimmed by 4 bases and J by 7 bases, leaving 16 bases between them. This CDR3 is built from 14 residues. The V gene's germline CDR1 is KGHSH and CDR2 LQKENI. CDR3: CASSLDRGKNEAFF. In nucleotides, the CDR3 is TGTGCCAGCTCACTCGACCGGGGGAAAAATGAAGCTTTCTTT.

The chain uses TRBV25-1 and TRBJ1-1; D remains unclear. This CDR3 region has 12 residues. Per germline, CDR1 MGHDK and CDR2 SYGVNS. The V gene lost 5 bases and the J gene lost 8 bases, with 12 bases spanning the gap. DNA for the CDR3: TGTGCCAGCAGTATACCCGGCGGCGAAGCTTTCTTT. Translating gives CASSIPGGEAFF.

Only one count was recorded for this clone. The V call is TRBV5-4, the J call TRBJ2-3, with D unclear. The CDR3 consists of 13 residues. Trimming removed 4 bases from V and 4 bases from J, with 10 bases in between. Germline-derived CDR1 and CDR2 are SGHNT and YYREEE (reference sequence). CDR3 sequence reads: CASSLAEADTQYF. CDR3 DNA sequence: TGTGCCAGCAGCCTGGCCGAGGCAGATACGCAGTATTTT. The full variable domain, in which reference TRBV5-4 and TRBJ2-3 provide the parts outside the CDR3, is ETGVTQSPTHLIKTRGQQVTLRCSSQSGHNTVSWYQQALGQGPQFIFQYYREEENGRGNFPPRFSGLQFPNYSSELNVNALELDDSALYLCASSLAEADTQYFGPGTRLTVL.

The V and J genes are TRBV10-3 and TRBJ1-4, with no clear D. Germline lookup yields CDR1 ENHRY and CDR2 SYGVKD. V shed 1 base and J shed 7 bases, with 10 bases lying between them. CDR3 size: 14 residues. CDR3 in amino acids: CAISEYRSGEKLFF. CDR3 nucleotide sequence: TGTGCCATCAGTGAGTATCGATCCGGTGAAAAACTGTTTTTT.

The chain has TRBV10-3 and TRBJ2-3; D call uncertain. V was cut by 0 bases and J by 0 bases, with 10 bases left in between. The CDR3 consists of 16 residues. Per the germline V gene, CDR1 is ENHRY and CDR2 is SYGVKD. The DNA for the CDR3 is TGTGCCATCAGTGAGTCAGGAGCAGCTAGCACAGATACGCAGTATTTT. It encodes CAISESGAASTDTQYF.

This clone was counted between two and nine times. The chain has TRBV28 and TRBJ2-1; weak D call: TRBD2 (5 bases). The CDR3 has 14 amino acids. Germline assignment: CDR1 MDHEN and CDR2 SYDVKM. V was cut by 7 bases and J by 0 bases, with 10 bases left in between. CDR3: CASIGGSSYNEQFF. The CDR3 DNA follows: TGTGCCAGCATTGGTGGGAGCTCCTACAATGAGCAGTTCTTC.

This clone showed up just once. The chain combines TRBV10-2 with TRBJ1-3, with D tentatively TRBD1 (5 bases). The V gene lost 4 bases and the J gene lost 4 bases, with 8 bases spanning the gap. Germline V gene sequence: CDR1 WSHSY, CDR2 SAAADI. This CDR3 has 13 residues. CDR3: CASSGQSGNTIYF. CDR3 nucleotides: TGCGCCAGCAGTGGACAGTCCGGAAACACCATATATTTT.

CDR3: CASSARDVLGEQFF. The CDR3 region has the DNA TGTGCCAGCAGCGCGCGGGACGTCCTGGGGGAGCAGTTCTTC. The chain has TRBV7-9 and TRBJ2-1; tentatively, D is TRBD2 (6 bases). With 5 bases removed from V and 10 bases from J, the gap between germline ends came to 18 bases. This CDR3 is built from 14 residues. Looked up from germline, CDR1 is SEHNR and CDR2 is FQNEAQ (reference sequence).

The count of this clone is one. The rearrangement uses TRBV3-1 (or the pseudogene TRBV3-2) and TRBJ1-5; the D is unclear. Germline values: CDR1 LGHDT, CDR2 YNNKEL (reference sequence). The CDR3 is 15 amino acids. The ends were cut back, 6 bases at V and 4 bases at J, with 16 bases in the middle. CDR3 region: CASSPGRASNQPQHF. The CDR3 coding sequence is TGTGCCAGCAGTCCTGGGAGGGCTTCTAATCAGCCCCAGCATTTT.

The chain recombines TRBV27 with TRBJ1-3, with D perhaps TRBD1 (5 bases). Germline CDR1 MNHEY, CDR2 SMNVEV (reference sequence). The CDR3 extends over 14 amino acids. Deletions cut 8 bases from V and 0 bases from J, with 11 bases between. CDR3 sequence reads: CASGARSSGNTIYF. CDR3 bases: TGTGCCAGCGGGGCCAGGAGCTCTGGAAACACCATATATTTT.

This clone was counted only a few times. CDR3 DNA: TGTGCCAGCAGCTTAGAAACAGATAGGGGCTACACCTTC. This codes for CASSLETDRGYTF. The chain carries TRBV11-2 and TRBJ1-2, with no clear D. Germline V CDR1 and CDR2: SGHAT, FQNNGV. The CDR3 loop spans 13 amino acids. The germline V and J ends were trimmed by 0 bases and 8 bases, with 10 bases remaining between them. Based on the CDR3 plus reference TRBV11-2 and TRBJ1-2, the full variable domain is EAGVAQSPRYKIIEKRQSVAFWCNPISGHATLYWYQQILGQGPKLLIQFQNNGVVDDSQLPKDRFSAERLKGVDSTLKIQPAKLEDSAVYLCASSLETDRGYTFGSGTRLTVV.

The chain recombines TRBV12-5 with TRBJ2-7, with TRBD2 as a possible D gene (6 bases). CDR1 and CDR2 from the germline V gene are LGHNT and FRNRAP. This CDR3 contains 18 residues. Trimming removed 6 bases at V and 5 bases at J, with 29 bases between. CDR3 in amino acids: CASGQTGTAHLSDNEQYF. The CDR3 nucleotides are TGTGCTAGTGGCCAAACCGGGACTGCTCATCTTAGTGACAACGAGCAGTACTTC.

CDR3 bases: TGTGCCAGCAGCCAAGGGGCAGCCAATGGCTACACCTTC. Its translation is CASSQGAANGYTF. V usage is TRBV3-1 (or the pseudogene TRBV3-2) and J usage is TRBJ1-2; D is undetermined. Germline loops: CDR1 LGHDT, CDR2 YNNKEL (reference sequence). CDR3 length: 13 amino acids. Trimming stripped 1 base from V and 6 bases from J, with 9 bases between.